Listed here are 32 T cell receptor beta chains from one sample, sequenced in a study of CD8 T cells in Susac syndrome. With random hexamers, reverse transcription was performed on roughly 0.45 to 1 ug of RNA. TCRdb reprocessed the immunoSEQ multiplex PCR reads with MiXCR, giving one entry per CDR3 protein. The data hold roughly 150,000 distinct CDR3 sequences, with over 85% observed a single time. The sample comprised CD4+ T cells from PBMCs. These receptor sequences come from a human donor in good health.

The chain has TRBV25-1 and TRBJ1-3; TRBD1 matches at 7 bases. V trimming: 6 bases; J trimming: 0 bases; junction bases outside the gene matches: 5. The CDR3 is 15 residues long. Germline V lookup: CDR1 MGHDK, CDR2 SYGVNS. The CDR3 here is CASSLGQISGNTIYF. For the CDR3, the DNA is TGTGCCAGCAGCCTGGGACAGATCTCTGGAAACACCATATATTTT.

The chain carries TRBV29-1 and TRBJ1-2; D is unclear. V lost 2 bases and J 0 bases, leaving 10 bases between the germline ends. The V gene's germline CDR1 is SQVTM and CDR2 ANQGSEA. The CDR3 contains 14 residues. In DNA form, the CDR3 reads TGCAGCGTTGAAAAGGACGCAACTAACTATGGCTACACCTTC. This sequence encodes CSVEKDATNYGYTF.

This chain connects TRBV9 to TRBJ1-2; D is uncertain. Trimming removed 1 base from V and 8 bases from J, with 15 bases in between. Looked up from germline, CDR1 is SGDLS and CDR2 is YYNGEE. This CDR3 spans 14 amino acids. The CDR3 sequence: CASSVTAWSSGYTF. CDR3 sequence (DNA): TGTGCCAGCAGCGTAACTGCGTGGTCTAGCGGCTACACCTTC.

The rearrangement links TRBV12-3 or TRBV12-4 to TRBJ1-5; D might be TRBD1 (5 bases). The V gene lost 6 bases and the J gene lost 2 bases, with 14 bases spanning the gap. There are 15 residues in the CDR3. This CDR3 reads CASRLPGAGNQPQHF. The CDR3 DNA follows: TGTGCCAGCAGACTCCCCGGGGCGGGCAATCAGCCCCAGCATTTT.

The genes are TRBV20-1 and TRBJ2-5, with D tentatively TRBD1 (6 bases). The CDR3 totals 17 residues. Germline assignment: CDR1 DFQATT and CDR2 SNEGSKA (reference sequence). The germline V and J ends were trimmed by 8 bases and 2 bases, with 27 bases remaining between them. CDR3 coding DNA: TGCAGTCGCCCGCCCCATTCGGGTCGTACAGGGCAAGAGACCCAGTACTTC. It specifies CSRPPHSGRTGQETQYF.

This clonotype was seen a single time. The V gene is TRBV7-3, the J gene TRBJ1-1, with 12 bases identical to TRBD1. Trimming cost V 6 bases and J 3 bases; bases outside gene matches: 2. Germline V gives CDR1 SGHTA, CDR2 FQGTGA. The CDR3 is made up of 14 amino acids. The CDR3 nucleotides are TGTGCCAGCAGGGGACAGGGGGCCCACACTGAAGCTTTCTTT. Translation: CASRGQGAHTEAFF. Full variable domain (rest looked up from reference TRBV7-3 and TRBJ1-1): GAGVSQTPSNKVTEKGKYVELRCDPISGHTALYWYRQSLGQGPEFLIYFQGTGAADDSGLPNDRFFAVRPEGSVSTLKIQRTERGDSAVYLCASRGQGAHTEAFFGQGTRLTVV.

This chain joins TRBV9 and TRBJ2-7; 10 nucleotides agree with TRBD1. Germline CDR1 is SGDLS and CDR2 is YYNGEE. This CDR3 comprises 14 residues. Germline trimming cut 0 bases from V and 7 bases from J; bases unmatched to any gene: 4. CDR3 bases: TGTGCCAGCAGCGTAGCTGTGGGACAGGGGGAGCAGTACTTC. Protein sequence: CASSVAVGQGEQYF.

The V call is TRBV9, the J call TRBJ2-5; TRBD2 matches at 9 bases. The V gene end was trimmed by 2 bases and the J gene end by 2 bases; junction bases not matched to a gene: 7. CDR3 size: 16 residues. Germline CDR1 reads SGDLS; CDR2 reads YYNGEE. The CDR3 region is CASSVSPSGVQETQYF. CDR3 DNA: TGTGCCAGCAGCGTTAGTCCTAGCGGGGTTCAAGAGACCCAGTACTTC.

CDR3: CASRGGEQYGYTF. As DNA, the CDR3 is TGTGCCAGCAGGGGGGGTGAGCAGTATGGCTACACCTTC. The rearrangement links TRBV2 to TRBJ1-2; weak D call: TRBD1 (5 bases). CDR1 and CDR2 (germline): SNHLY, FYNNEI. Trimming took off 6 bases at V and 5 bases at J, with 13 bases between the two ends. CDR3 length: 13 amino acids.

CDR3 residues: CSAMEGTDTQYF. Written as DNA, the CDR3 is TGCAGTGCCATGGAGGGCACAGATACGCAGTATTTT. The rearrangement uses TRBV20-1 and TRBJ2-3, with D maybe TRBD2 (5 bases). V lost 6 bases to trimming and J lost 1 base, with 8 bases between them. This CDR3 spans 12 amino acids. Germline CDR1 and CDR2: DFQATT and SNEGSKA (reference sequence).

The chain carries TRBV20-1 and TRBJ1-2; possible D gene TRBD1, 6 bases. The CDR3 is 15 residues long. V lost 1 base and J 5 bases, leaving 17 bases between the germline ends. Germline lookup yields CDR1 DFQATT and CDR2 SNEGSKA (reference sequence). The CDR3 loop reads CSARAGTGSWYGYTF. DNA of the CDR3: TGCAGTGCTAGAGCAGGTACAGGGAGTTGGTATGGCTACACCTTC.

The V and J genes are TRBV12-3 or TRBV12-4 and TRBJ1-1; D uncertain. The V end was cut by 7 bases, the J end by 8 bases, with 14 bases between. The CDR3 contains 12 residues. The CDR3 region has the DNA TGTGCCAGCACCCTATTAGGAGGGGAAGCTTTCTTT. This encodes CASTLLGGEAFF.

The gene calls are TRBV6-1 and TRBJ2-2, with TRBD2 matching over 8 bases. Germline V CDR1 and CDR2: MNHNS, SASEGT. The CDR3 has 16 residues. The trim removed 6 bases at V and 2 bases at J, leaving 8 bases unmatched. The CDR3 sequence: CASSHYGGGNTGELFF. Here the CDR3 DNA reads TGTGCCAGCAGCCACTACGGGGGGGGCAACACCGGGGAGCTGTTTTTT.

The chain combines TRBV7-2 with TRBJ1-3; TRBD1 agrees at 8 bases. Germline values: CDR1 SGHTA, CDR2 FQGNSA. The CDR3 spans 16 residues. Trimming removed 5 bases from V and 1 base from J; junction bases left unmatched: 7. The CDR3 DNA is TGTGCCAGCAGCCACAACAGGGGGAAGTCTGGAAACACCATATATTTT. Residues: CASSHNRGKSGNTIYF.

The chain uses TRBV3-1 and TRBJ2-7; the D is unclear. This CDR3 is built from 15 residues. CDR1 LGHDT and CDR2 YNNKEL come from the germline V gene (reference sequence). V was clipped by 1 base and J by 0 bases, with 10 bases between them. CDR3 loop: CASSQVHTPSYEQYF. For the CDR3, the DNA is TGTGCCAGCAGCCAAGTCCACACGCCCTCCTACGAGCAGTACTTC.

The chain has TRBV7-2 and TRBJ1-2, with 9 bases lining up with TRBD1. Losses at the gene ends were 1 base for V and 2 bases for J; bases not matched to a gene: 5. Per the germline V gene, CDR1 is SGHTA and CDR2 is FQGNSA. The CDR3 is made up of 16 amino acids. The DNA of the CDR3 is TGTGCCAGCAGCTTAGTAGGGACAGGGACCAACTATGGCTACACCTTC. Amino acid sequence: CASSLVGTGTNYGYTF.

The rearrangement links TRBV12-3 or TRBV12-4 to TRBJ2-2; D remains unclear. This CDR3 region has 14 residues. The germline V and J ends were trimmed by 5 bases and 1 base, with 8 bases remaining between them. As DNA, the CDR3 is TGTGCCAGCAGTCCCACACTGAACACCGGGGAGCTGTTTTTT. Its translation is CASSPTLNTGELFF.

The gene calls are TRBV2 and TRBJ2-1; D may match TRBD1 or TRBD2 (5 bases each). Germline V CDR1 and CDR2: SNHLY, FYNNEI. The CDR3 extends over 13 amino acids. Trimming pared 10 bases from V and 4 bases from J, leaving 14 bases between. CDR3 DNA: TGTGCCATCCGGGACCGCGGGTACAATGAGCAGTTCTTC. Translating it yields CAIRDRGYNEQFF.

The gene calls are TRBV7-2 and TRBJ1-1; D not certain. V dropped 1 base and J dropped 6 bases, with 15 bases sitting between them. Germline values: CDR1 SGHTA, CDR2 FQGNSA. This CDR3 is 15 amino acids long. CDR3 sequence: CASSLVAAPTPEAFF. The CDR3 region has the DNA TGTGCCAGCAGCTTAGTAGCAGCCCCTACCCCTGAAGCTTTCTTT.

The chain combines TRBV3-1 with TRBJ1-5; 8 bases are shared with TRBD1. The J segment lost 6 bases and the V segment lost 0 bases, leaving 4 bases of the junction unmatched. In germline, CDR1 is LGHDT, CDR2 YNNKEL (reference sequence). The CDR3 runs 15 residues. CDR3 region: CASSQDWTGSQPQHF. CDR3 nucleotide sequence: TGTGCCAGCAGCCAAGATTGGACAGGGTCTCAGCCCCAGCATTTT.

This chain links TRBV5-1 with TRBJ1-1, with no clear D. Trimming left V 4 bases short and J 6 bases short, with 28 bases between. This CDR3 comprises 18 residues. Germline V gene data show CDR1 as SGHRS and CDR2 as YFSETQ. CDR3 bases: TGCGCCAGCAGCCCCAGTCGCGGGCGCGGATCGTCTTTCTCTGAAGCTTTCTTT. Translating gives CASSPSRGRGSSFSEAFF.

This clonotype was counted once. The genes are TRBV2 and TRBJ1-2; D is perhaps TRBD1 (5 bases). V was clipped by 5 bases and J by 4 bases, with 20 bases between them. Germline V gives CDR1 SNHLY, CDR2 FYNNEI. This CDR3 region has 16 residues. CDR3 in amino acids: CASSSTRAASFYGYTF. DNA of the CDR3: TGTGCCAGCAGTTCAACCAGGGCCGCAAGCTTCTATGGCTACACCTTC.

In DNA form, the CDR3 reads TGCGCCAGCAGCCAAGTTATGCGAGAGACCCAGTACTTC. It yields the protein CASSQVMRETQYF. The rearrangement joins TRBV4-1 to TRBJ2-5, with D unresolved. The V and J ends lost 1 base and 4 bases respectively, with 7 bases between them. The CDR3 is 13 amino acids. The germline V gene encodes CDR1 MGHRA and CDR2 YSYEKL.

The V call is TRBV27, the J call TRBJ2-6, with a tentative D call TRBD2 (5 bases). V was pared by 10 bases and J by 2 bases, with 9 bases between. This CDR3 has 13 residues. Germline V gene sequence: CDR1 MNHEY, CDR2 SMNVEV (reference sequence). CDR3 in DNA: TGTGCCACCCGAGGGCCTGGGGCCAACGTCCTGACTTTC. Protein: CATRGPGANVLTF.

This chain connects TRBV9 to TRBJ2-5; D is undetermined. Trimming stripped 0 bases from V and 7 bases from J, with 10 bases between. The CDR3 extends over 13 amino acids. Germline assignment: CDR1 SGDLS and CDR2 YYNGEE. CDR3 nucleotide sequence: TGTGCCAGCAGCGTAGTGGGCGGTGGGACCCAGTACTTC. It encodes CASSVVGGGTQYF.

The CDR3: CAWSVVGRNNQPQHF. The CDR3 DNA follows: TGTGCCTGGAGCGTCGTAGGGAGGAACAATCAGCCCCAGCATTTT. The chain is built from TRBV30 and TRBJ1-5; no definite D call. Germline V gene data show CDR1 as GTSNPN and CDR2 as SVGIG (reference sequence). With 3 bases removed from V and 3 bases from J, the gap between germline ends came to 15 bases. This CDR3 is built from 15 residues.

The chain combines TRBV6-1 with TRBJ2-6, with D perhaps given as TRBD1 or TRBD2 (5 bases each). The V gene's germline CDR1 is MNHNS and CDR2 SASEGT. Trimming pared 8 bases from V and 0 bases from J, leaving 14 bases between. The CDR3 length is 16 residues. The CDR3 nucleotides are TGTGCCAGCGGAGGACTGGGGACCTCTGGGGCCAACGTCCTGACTTTC. This sequence encodes CASGGLGTSGANVLTF.

The chain recombines TRBV19 with TRBJ1-5; D might be TRBD1 (5 bases). The V gene's germline CDR1 is LNHDA and CDR2 SQIVND (reference sequence). There are 15 residues in the CDR3. V lost 7 bases, J lost 0 bases, and 13 bases lay in between. In nucleotides, the CDR3 is TGTGCCAGTAAACAGGACGCCTTTAGCAATCAGCCCCAGCATTTT. Its translation: CASKQDAFSNQPQHF.

The V gene is TRBV6-5, the J gene TRBJ1-5; the match to TRBD1 covers 7 bases. The V gene end was trimmed by 4 bases and the J gene end by 7 bases; junction bases not matched to a gene: 7. Germline CDR1 reads MNHEY; CDR2 reads SVGAGI. The CDR3 has 14 residues. CDR3 region: CASSSTTGRQPQHF. CDR3 sequence (DNA): TGTGCCAGCAGTTCTACGACAGGGAGACAGCCCCAGCATTTT.

This chain links TRBV28 with TRBJ2-1; 9 bases align to TRBD2. Losses at the gene ends were 6 bases for V and 8 bases for J; bases not matched to a gene: 8. This CDR3 is 14 amino acids long. CDR1 is MDHEN and CDR2 is SYDVKM in the germline V gene. Here the CDR3 reads CASRLAGALHEQFF. CDR3 bases: TGTGCCAGCAGGTTAGCGGGGGCCCTCCATGAGCAGTTCTTC.

V gene TRBV19 combines with J gene TRBJ1-2, with no clear D. The CDR3 length is 12 residues. Germline CDR1 LNHDA, CDR2 SQIVND (reference sequence). Trimming pared 5 bases from V and 4 bases from J, leaving 8 bases between. In nucleotides, the CDR3 is TGTGCCAGTAGTGCCAGGTCCTATGGCTACACCTTC. The encoded protein is CASSARSYGYTF.

This chain links TRBV24-1 with TRBJ2-2; D is ambiguous. The CDR3 is 12 residues long. Deletions cut 4 bases from V and 5 bases from J, with 4 bases between. Germline assignment: CDR1 KGHDR and CDR2 SFDVKD. CDR3 residues: CATSETTGELFF. CDR3 bases: TGTGCCACCAGTGAAACTACCGGGGAGCTGTTTTTT.